This T cell receptor (beta chain) was documented in a study of tumor-infiltrating lymphocytes in localized non-small cell lung cancer (dated by TCRdb to 2020 to 2022). In terms of the full investigation: The cohort covered several histologies, both smokers and never-smokers, and patients whose samples were collected after neoadjuvant chemotherapy. Each patient contributed resected tumor tissue and uninvolved lung tissue from the same patient, described as non-adjacent to the tumor. The same patients underwent several integrated assays, with TCR sequencing performed together with flow cytometry, multiplex immunofluorescence, RNA-seq, exome sequencing and proteomics. The overall ICON cohort comprised approximately 150 surgical patients with localized non-small cell lung cancer whose tumors were resected. For 45 to 70 patients, immunoSEQ T-cell fraction was compared between paired tumor and uninvolved lung. General conclusions and limits of the study: Because different assays used different pieces of the same tissue, intratumor heterogeneity could not be separated from technical variation. Because assay coverage varied across patients depending on available tissue quantity, TCR sequencing was performed for only a subset of the cohort. TCRbeta sequencing supported higher T cell infiltration in tumors than in uninvolved lung tissue, consistent with immunofluorescence CD3 counts. No difference in TCR-derived T-cell fraction was observed between the flow cytometry-defined immunotypes IM1 (good prognosis) and IM2 (poor prognosis).

The T-cell fraction in tumor and uninvolved lung tissue was provided by TCR sequencing with the immunoSEQ assay. In the original analysis: In the survival analysis, patients were divided into a high T-cell fraction group (upper tertile) and a low T-cell fraction group (lower two tertiles), and the two groups were compared using a log-rank test. A signed-rank test was used to test differences in T-cell fraction between paired tumor and uninvolved lung samples. What TCRdb holds here is the immuneACCESS table cut down to in-frame rearrangements. Part of the clones is not present; checked against another copy, under half of the missing clones reflect an unresolved V gene, and the others are unexplained. Clonal size and the V and J genes are those of that table, whereas D and trimming came from the DNA. This sample has nearly 9,500 clones in its table, and almost 85% of those were observed once. The ten largest clones represent 6.9% of the sample.

Patient enrollment in ICON started in 2016, and the final patient was enrolled in the second half of 2018. A subcohort of 70 to 85 patients provided fresh tumor and matched uninvolved tissue for in-depth immune analyses, with TCR sequencing among those analyses. TCR sequencing was performed on DNA isolated from bulk tissue, without cell sorting. This clone has just a few counts. It lacks a known antigen. No qualities accompany the bases; no much larger clone lies one base away. This clonotype was obtained from a human donor with non-small cell lung cancer. Sequencing used uninvolved lung tissue not adjacent to the tumor.

At the DNA level, the sequence is TGTGCCAGCAGCTTGGAGCAGAATCAGCCCCAGCATTTT. The resulting protein is CASSLEQNQPQHF. The rearrangement joined TRBV5-8 to TRBJ1-5, with the D gene not confidently named. CDR1 and CDR2 are read off the germline V gene as SGHTS and YDEGEE. V and J are truncated by 0 bases and 4 bases respectively, leaving an intervening sequence of 5 bases. Including the terminal cysteine and phenylalanine, the CDR3 comprises 13 residues. CDR3 DNA only is kept here, 39 bases in frame from base 1.